The rows below give T cell receptor beta chains drawn from one sample of a study of blood T cells in healthy people across ages. TCRdb re-derived calls from the 5' RACE reads in MiXCR, one entry per CDR3 protein. The data show some 1.8 million distinct CDR3 sequences, about two fifths seen once. Sequenced: blood. The source of these receptors is a human donor in good health. Both conserved end residues are part of each CDR3. A D gene is named only where the DNA matches it firmly. A clone size is listed for some rows: how often the clone was seen (once, few, many), or a class if it is expanded.

j_call: TRBJ1-1; v_call: TRBV11-2; d_call: -; clone_size: -; cdr3_nt: TGTGCCAGCAGCGGACACAGGGATAGGGACACTGAAGCTTTCTTT; cdr3_aa: CASSGHRDRDTEAFF
j_call: TRBJ2-7; v_call: TRBV7-8; d_call: TRBD2; clone_size: -; cdr3_nt: TGTGCCAGCAGCTTAAGTGGTGGGACTAGCGGCCTCTACGAGCAGTACTTC; cdr3_aa: CASSLSGGTSGLYEQYF
j_call: TRBJ2-7; v_call: TRBV12-3/TRBV12-4; d_call: -; clone_size: few; cdr3_nt: TGTGCCAGCAGATCTCGGGGCTCACCATCCTACGAGCAGTACTTC; cdr3_aa: CASRSRGSPSYEQYF
j_call: TRBJ2-5; v_call: TRBV9; d_call: -; clone_size: -; cdr3_nt: TGTGCCAGCAGCGTAGACGGGGTACAACAAGAGACCCAGTACTTC; cdr3_aa: CASSVDGVQQETQYF
j_call: TRBJ1-4; v_call: TRBV20-1; d_call: -; clone_size: few; cdr3_nt: TGCAGTGCTAGATCCGGGTCTGATGAAAAACTGTTTTTT; cdr3_aa: CSARSGSDEKLFF
j_call: TRBJ1-2; v_call: TRBV29-1; d_call: -; clone_size: few; cdr3_nt: TGCAGCGCCCACCTTGACGGCTACACCTTC; cdr3_aa: CSAHLDGYTF
j_call: TRBJ2-5; v_call: TRBV9; d_call: -; clone_size: many; cdr3_nt: TGTGCCAGCAGTACCCTGTGGGATACCGAGACCCAGTACTTC; cdr3_aa: CASSTLWDTETQYF
j_call: TRBJ2-3; v_call: TRBV3-1; d_call: -; clone_size: -; cdr3_nt: TGTGCCAGCAGCTTACTAGTGAGCGGTACGCAGTATTTT; cdr3_aa: CASSLLVSGTQYF
j_call: TRBJ2-5; v_call: TRBV29-1; d_call: -; clone_size: few; cdr3_nt: TGCAGCGTAGGACTGCGTGAGACCCAGTACTTC; cdr3_aa: CSVGLRETQYF
j_call: TRBJ2-5; v_call: TRBV6-6; d_call: TRBD1; clone_size: few; cdr3_nt: TGTGCCAGCAGCCCGGGACAGGGCACCCAGTACTTC; cdr3_aa: CASSPGQGTQYF
j_call: TRBJ2-7; v_call: TRBV7-6; d_call: -; clone_size: -; cdr3_nt: TGTGCCAGCAGCTTAGCGCCAGGCGACCAGTACTTC; cdr3_aa: CASSLAPGDQYF
j_call: TRBJ1-2; v_call: TRBV5-1; d_call: -; clone_size: -; cdr3_nt: TGCGCCAGCAGGGGCTCGAACGTTAACTATGGCTACACCTTC; cdr3_aa: CASRGSNVNYGYTF
j_call: TRBJ2-6; v_call: TRBV29-1; d_call: -; clone_size: -; cdr3_nt: TGCAGCGTTGGAATAGGGGGGGACGTCCGGACTTTC; cdr3_aa: CSVGIGGDVRTF
j_call: TRBJ2-1; v_call: TRBV27; d_call: TRBD2; clone_size: -; cdr3_nt: TGTGCCAGCAGTCCCGGGACTAGCGGCTTTGAGCAGTTCTTC; cdr3_aa: CASSPGTSGFEQFF
j_call: TRBJ2-5; v_call: TRBV7-9; d_call: -; clone_size: -; cdr3_nt: TGTGCCACCTCCGGGACAATCCAAGAGACCCAGTACTTC; cdr3_aa: CATSGTIQETQYF
j_call: TRBJ1-2; v_call: TRBV2; d_call: -; clone_size: few; cdr3_nt: TGTGCCAGCACCCAAGAGAAGACAGTTCTCTATGGCTACACCTTC; cdr3_aa: CASTQEKTVLYGYTF
j_call: TRBJ2-3; v_call: TRBV7-3; d_call: -; clone_size: -; cdr3_nt: TGTGCCAGCAGCTTAAACGCTGGGGTAGATACGCAGTATTTT; cdr3_aa: CASSLNAGVDTQYF
j_call: TRBJ1-2; v_call: TRBV29-1; d_call: -; clone_size: -; cdr3_nt: TGCAGCGTTGGAAGACAGCTGATCTATGGCTACACCTTC; cdr3_aa: CSVGRQLIYGYTF
j_call: TRBJ2-7; v_call: TRBV7-9; d_call: TRBD2; clone_size: few; cdr3_nt: TGTGCCAGCAGCGACGGACTAGCGGGGGACTACGAGCAGTACTTC; cdr3_aa: CASSDGLAGDYEQYF
j_call: TRBJ2-5; v_call: TRBV6-2/TRBV6-3; d_call: TRBD2; clone_size: -; cdr3_nt: TGTGCCAGCAGTTACTCACGGGAGGTAGGGGAGACCCAGTACTTC; cdr3_aa: CASSYSREVGETQYF
j_call: TRBJ2-5; v_call: TRBV11-2; d_call: TRBD2; clone_size: once; cdr3_nt: TGTGCCAGCAGCTTGCGGGGGGGGTCCCTCGGGGAGACCCAGTACTTC; cdr3_aa: CASSLRGGSLGETQYF
j_call: TRBJ1-4; v_call: TRBV7-9; d_call: TRBD1; clone_size: -; cdr3_nt: TGTGCCAGCAGCCCGAGGGGGCAGTCGTGGAAACTGTTTTTT; cdr3_aa: CASSPRGQSWKLFF
j_call: TRBJ1-1; v_call: TRBV9; d_call: -; clone_size: -; cdr3_nt: TGTGCCAGCAGCGTAGAAGGGAACACTGAAGCTTGCTTT; cdr3_aa: CASSVEGNTEACF
j_call: TRBJ2-4; v_call: TRBV6-2/TRBV6-3; d_call: TRBD1; clone_size: few; cdr3_nt: TGTGCCAGCAGACGGACAGGGGAGAGGGCCAAAAACATTCAGTACTTC; cdr3_aa: CASRRTGERAKNIQYF
j_call: TRBJ1-1; v_call: TRBV24-1; d_call: TRBD1; clone_size: few; cdr3_nt: TGTGCCACCCAACACAGGGGGAGAACTTTCTTT; cdr3_aa: CATQHRGRTFF
j_call: TRBJ1-5; v_call: TRBV6-1; d_call: -; clone_size: -; cdr3_nt: TGTGCCAGCAACATAGGGTCAGGAAAATCCCAGCCCCAGCATTTT; cdr3_aa: CASNIGSGKSQPQHF
j_call: TRBJ2-5; v_call: TRBV29-1; d_call: TRBD2; clone_size: -; cdr3_nt: TGCAGCGTTGGTGGCGGGGGGGCGTATGGAGAGACCCAGTACTTC; cdr3_aa: CSVGGGGAYGETQYF
j_call: TRBJ1-1; v_call: TRBV6-2/TRBV6-3; d_call: -; clone_size: -; cdr3_nt: TGTGCCAGCGGTTACCAGGGGAGAGCTTTCTTT; cdr3_aa: CASGYQGRAFF
j_call: TRBJ2-7; v_call: TRBV5-8; d_call: -; clone_size: -; cdr3_nt: TGTGCCAGCAGCTACCTGGACGGTACCTACGAGCAGTACTTC; cdr3_aa: CASSYLDGTYEQYF
j_call: TRBJ1-2; v_call: TRBV6-5; d_call: -; clone_size: -; cdr3_nt: TGTGCCAGCAGCTCTGGAGGGGGAAGATTAGGCTACACCTTC; cdr3_aa: CASSSGGGRLGYTF
j_call: TRBJ2-7; v_call: TRBV20-1; d_call: -; clone_size: -; cdr3_nt: TGCAGTGCTAGCGGCGGCGTCCTAGACGAGCAGTACTTC; cdr3_aa: CSASGGVLDEQYF
j_call: TRBJ1-2; v_call: TRBV9; d_call: -; clone_size: few; cdr3_nt: TGTGCCAGCAGCGTAGGCGCGGCTACTATTTACTATGGCTACACCTTC; cdr3_aa: CASSVGAATIYYGYTF
j_call: TRBJ2-5; v_call: TRBV7-2; d_call: -; clone_size: -; cdr3_nt: TGTGCCAGCAGCTTAGTGCCCCCCCCGAAAGAGACCCAGTACTTC; cdr3_aa: CASSLVPPPKETQYF
j_call: TRBJ2-5; v_call: TRBV20-1; d_call: -; clone_size: -; cdr3_nt: TGCAGTGCCCGCGTGTTAGTCGTGGGGGGCCTCCAAGAGACCCAGTACTTC; cdr3_aa: CSARVLVVGGLQETQYF
j_call: TRBJ2-7; v_call: TRBV7-9; d_call: -; clone_size: -; cdr3_nt: TGTGCCAGCAGCTTAGAAATAGTAGGGTACTACGAGCAGTACTTC; cdr3_aa: CASSLEIVGYYEQYF
j_call: TRBJ2-1; v_call: TRBV5-4; d_call: TRBD1; clone_size: -; cdr3_nt: TGTGCCAGCAGCTTGGACGGGACAGGGGGTCACGATGAGCAGTTCTTC; cdr3_aa: CASSLDGTGGHDEQFF
j_call: TRBJ1-6; v_call: TRBV28; d_call: -; clone_size: -; cdr3_nt: TGTGCCAGCAGTGGGCCAGCTTCACCCCTCCACTTT; cdr3_aa: CASSGPASPLHF
j_call: TRBJ2-7; v_call: TRBV4-2; d_call: -; clone_size: many; cdr3_nt: TGTGCCAGCAGCCAAGACGGAGCTTACGAGCAGTACTTC; cdr3_aa: CASSQDGAYEQYF
j_call: TRBJ2-1; v_call: TRBV5-6; d_call: -; clone_size: few; cdr3_nt: TGTGCCAGCAGCTTGTTCCAGGGTCATGAGCAGTTCTTC; cdr3_aa: CASSLFQGHEQFF
j_call: TRBJ2-1; v_call: TRBV12-3/TRBV12-4; d_call: -; clone_size: -; cdr3_nt: TGTGCCAGCAGTTTTTCCAGGTTCTCTTACAATGTGCAGTTCTTC; cdr3_aa: CASSFSRFSYNVQFF
j_call: TRBJ2-3; v_call: TRBV12-3/TRBV12-4; d_call: TRBD1; clone_size: -; cdr3_nt: TGTGCCAGCAGTTTATGGACAGGGGGCTTTACGCAGTATTTT; cdr3_aa: CASSLWTGGFTQYF
j_call: TRBJ1-2; v_call: TRBV4-3; d_call: -; clone_size: -; cdr3_nt: TGCGCCAGCAGCCCTACAACCAGCTGTGGCTACACCTTC; cdr3_aa: CASSPTTSCGYTF
j_call: TRBJ1-2; v_call: TRBV15; d_call: -; clone_size: few; cdr3_nt: TGTGCCACCACCGAAGGGATCGGGGGCCTCTATGGCTACACCTTC; cdr3_aa: CATTEGIGGLYGYTF
j_call: TRBJ2-7; v_call: TRBV20-1; d_call: -; clone_size: -; cdr3_nt: TGCAGTGCTAGAGATTTCCAGGGGGGCTCCTACGAGCAGTACTTC; cdr3_aa: CSARDFQGGSYEQYF
j_call: TRBJ2-5; v_call: TRBV5-1; d_call: TRBD1; clone_size: few; cdr3_nt: TGCGCCAGCAGCTTGATTTCCAGGGGGAGAAGGGAGACCCAGTACTTC; cdr3_aa: CASSLISRGRRETQYF
j_call: TRBJ1-2; v_call: TRBV14; d_call: -; clone_size: -; cdr3_nt: TGTGCCAGCAGCCAAGATTTGGGATCTGGCTACACCTTC; cdr3_aa: CASSQDLGSGYTF